These T cell receptor beta chains were read from a single sample in a study of blood T cell repertoires in COVID-19. The protocol was immunoSEQ multiplex PCR, while the TCRdb copy is restricted to in-frame clones and leaves out a portion. The repertoire holds about 130,000 clones, with about 77% as singletons. The sample comprised peripheral blood. Source of these receptors: a man older than 75 with acute or convalescent COVID-19. Both conserved end residues are part of each CDR3. D genes are given only for firm matches. Not every row has a clone size; where given, it reads once, few, many or a size class.

TRBJ2-7,-,many,TRBV14,TGTGCCAGCAGCCAATACGGTTTCCTTCTAAACGAGCAGTACTTC,CASSQYGFLLNEQYF
TRBJ2-1,-,-,TRBV11-2,TGTGCCAGCAGCTTAGGAGGGAACTACAATGAGCAGTTCTTC,CASSLGGNYNEQFF
TRBJ1-6,-,-,TRBV12-3/TRBV12-4,TGTGCCAGCAACCTCAATGGGGGGTTACCCCTCCACTTT,CASNLNGGLPLHF
TRBJ1-6,TRBD1,-,TRBV6-1,TGTGCCAGCAGTGACCAACCCCAAACAGGGGGAGATTCACCCCTCCACTTT,CASSDQPQTGGDSPLHF
TRBJ2-4,TRBD1,-,TRBV5-6,TGTGCCAGCAGCCGACAGGGGATGGGTGCCAAAAACATTCAGTACTTC,CASSRQGMGAKNIQYF
TRBJ1-5,-,-,TRBV6-2/TRBV6-3,TGTGCCAGCAGTCAGATTTATAGCAATCAGCCCCAGCATTTT,CASSQIYSNQPQHF
TRBJ2-1,-,-,TRBV5-1,TGCGCCAGCAGCGACCGGAGGACTTACAATGAGCAGTTCTTC,CASSDRRTYNEQFF
TRBJ2-1,-,-,TRBV19,TGTGCCAGTCATGGGGGGTTAGTACACAATGAGCAGTTCTTC,CASHGGLVHNEQFF
TRBJ1-2,-,-,TRBV6-5,TGTGCCAGCAGGGAGACAGTGACAGCTAACTATGGCTACACCTTC,CASRETVTANYGYTF
TRBJ2-3,-,-,TRBV28,TGTGCCAGCAGTACAGGTTTTGATACGCAGTATTTT,CASSTGFDTQYF
TRBJ1-2,TRBD1,once,TRBV3-1/TRBV3-2,TGTGCCAGCACCCAACAGGGGCTAGAAGTTATCGGGAAGTATGGCTACACCTTC,CASTQQGLEVIGKYGYTF
TRBJ2-3,-,few,TRBV19,TGTGCCAGTAGTATAAGTGAGGGGGTGTCATTAGCTGTCGGCACAGATACGCAGTATTTT,CASSISEGVSLAVGTDTQYF
TRBJ1-5,TRBD1,few,TRBV28,TGTGCCAGCAGTTTCCCGACCGGTAGGGACAGGGGTGGGGTAGGGGCCCAGCATTTT,CASSFPTGRDRGGVGAQHF
TRBJ1-2,TRBD1,-,TRBV29-1,TGCAGCGTTGAAGGACAGGGTTATGGCTACACCTTC,CSVEGQGYGYTF
TRBJ2-1,-,-,TRBV7-2,TGTGCCAGCAGCTTAGGCCCGGGGTTTGAGCAGTTCTTC,CASSLGPGFEQFF
TRBJ1-1,-,-,TRBV5-4,TGTGCCAGCAGCTTGGTTTCCCGGAACACTGAAGCTTTCTTT,CASSLVSRNTEAFF
TRBJ2-7,TRBD1,-,TRBV5-4,TGTGCCAGCAGCTGGGGACAGGGGGCCGGCGAGCAGTACTTC,CASSWGQGAGEQYF
TRBJ1-4,-,-,TRBV19,TGTGCCAGTAGTATGAGGGATTCGGCTAATGAAAAACTGTTTTTT,CASSMRDSANEKLFF
TRBJ2-7,TRBD2,-,TRBV10-2,TGCGCCAGCAGTTCACTCCGGGGGGGGCGGACCTACGAGCAGTACTTC,CASSSLRGGRTYEQYF
TRBJ2-5,-,few,TRBV5-6,TGTGCCAGCAGCTTACGACAGAAAAGCCAAGAGACCCAGTACTTC,CASSLRQKSQETQYF
TRBJ1-2,TRBD1,-,TRBV9,TGTGCCAGCAGCGCAAGTAGTTCGGGACAGGGAGGTGCTGGCTACACCTTC,CASSASSSGQGGAGYTF
TRBJ1-2,-,many,TRBV19,TGTGCCAGTAGCTCTACAGGTCACGTCACCTATGGCTACACCTTC,CASSSTGHVTYGYTF
TRBJ2-4,TRBD1,-,TRBV6-5,TGTGCCAGCAGTACTAAAAGGGGGCCGATAAACATTCAGTACTTC,CASSTKRGPINIQYF
TRBJ2-7,-,-,TRBV28,TGTGCCAGCAGATCAACATTCTCCTACGAGCAGTACTTC,CASRSTFSYEQYF
TRBJ2-7,TRBD1,-,TRBV6-5,TGTGCCAGCACCAGACAGGGGGGAGGCTACGAGCAGTACTTC,CASTRQGGGYEQYF
TRBJ2-2,-,-,TRBV7-6,TGTGCCAGCAGCTTAGCCCCAGGAACCGGGGAGCTGTTTTTT,CASSLAPGTGELFF
TRBJ1-2,-,-,TRBV18,TGTGCCAGCTCACCGATGACAGGCTCCGTAACGAGCCTTGGCTACACCTTC,CASSPMTGSVTSLGYTF
TRBJ2-3,TRBD2,-,TRBV3-1/TRBV3-2,TGTGCCAGCAGCCAAGGGCTAGCGGGGGCCACAGATACGCAGTATTTT,CASSQGLAGATDTQYF
TRBJ2-5,TRBD2,-,TRBV5-4,TGTGCCAGCAGCGAGACTAGCGGGGCACAAGAGACCCAGTACTTC,CASSETSGAQETQYF
TRBJ1-5,-,-,TRBV18,TGTGCCAGCTCACCACCGGGGGGTAAGAGAAATCAGCCCCAGCATTTT,CASSPPGGKRNQPQHF
TRBJ1-6,TRBD1,-,TRBV6-1,TGTGCCAGCAGTGACCCGGACAGGGGATGGTATAATTCACCCCTCCACTTT,CASSDPDRGWYNSPLHF
TRBJ1-2,-,-,TRBV3-1/TRBV3-2,TGTGCCAGCAGCCAAGCGGGGGGCTGGGATGGCTACACCTTC,CASSQAGGWDGYTF
TRBJ2-2,TRBD1,few,TRBV5-4,TGTGCCAGCAGCCAGGGACAGGGGTCCGCCGGGGAGCTGTTTTTT,CASSQGQGSAGELFF
TRBJ1-2,-,-,TRBV7-2,TGTGCCAGCAGCTTAGGGGGCGGCGGCTACACCTTC,CASSLGGGGYTF